This entry describes one TCR beta chain. The antigen is unknown. Sequencing ends 3 residues short of the CDR3 end; the germline J gene provides the rest. Germline-derived CDR1 and CDR2 are SNHLY and FYNNEI. The CDR3 is 11 amino acids. The V and J ends lost 7 bases and 3 bases respectively, with 6 bases between them. This record comes from a study of T cells in women clearing cervical HPV infection. Across the whole study: Controls' single incident HPV16 infection cleared within 12 months without precancer. HLA type stays a possible confounder, typing being limited.

This table comes from immunoSEQ multiplex PCR, and its TCRdb copy is limited to in-frame clones, with some not included. The sample table sets out 25,000 to 35,000 clones. Study-wide findings and caveats: Cases carried less TRBV6-7 than controls: about 0.1% versus 0.15%. Effector/memory and HPV-specific T cells were not isolated, and association timing is unknown.

This sequence joins TRBV2 and TRBJ2-5, with D hard to call. Material for sequencing was blood buffy coat. This receptor was taken from a woman between 18 and 70 years old with a cervical HPV16 infection that either progressed to CIN3+ or cleared (not recorded which). Incomplete CDR3 DNA: TGTGCCAGCAAGCTAAAAGAGACC. Translated, it gives CASKLKET. In full, the CDR3 is CASKLKETQYF.